The next 24 T cell receptor beta chains were all read from a single sample in a study of breast tumors, draining lymph nodes, adjacent tissues (dated by TCRdb to the mid-2010s). Lymph node samples were obtained from the axillary draining lymph nodes of breast cancer patients. The receptor library was made with multiplex PCR. The data were produced on an Illumina HiSeq 2000. TCRdb's own reprocessing of the public reads used fastp at Q25 and MiXCR and kept productive beta chains. Identical CDR3 protein sequences are pooled into one entry, listed with their most common genes and DNA. Within this sample are approximately 210,000 distinct CDR3 sequences, with less than 35% of them counted one time only. Jointly, the top ten make up approximately 4% of the sample. The source material was axillary lymph node tissue. These receptors were obtained from a female donor with breast cancer. Some clones in this sample may be carry-over from other donors' samples.

V and J are TRBV6-5 and TRBJ2-3; 10 bases are shared with TRBD2. Germline CDR1 reads MNHEY; CDR2 reads SVGAGI. The CDR3 totals 16 residues. Trimming at V came to 6 bases and at J to 4 bases, leaving 10 bases not matched to a gene. The CDR3 here is CASRRQAGGPSDTQYF. DNA of the CDR3: TGTGCCAGCAGGCGCCAAGCGGGAGGGCCTTCAGATACGCAGTATTTT.

This clonotype has just a few counts. The chain employs TRBV6-5 and TRBJ2-7; D remains unclear. Trimming took 6 bases from V and 5 from J, leaving 17 bases between them. CDR3 size: 14 residues. Germline CDR1 MNHEY, CDR2 SVGAGI. Here the CDR3 reads CASSHLSPSHEQYF. The CDR3 coding sequence is TGTGCCAGCAGCCACCTTTCCCCCAGTCACGAGCAGTACTTC.

Comment on this clonotype: The CDR3 carries no conserved terminal phenylalanine or tryptophan, so it likely arises from a read error. The DNA is left out, because the CDR3 cannot be placed on it with certainty; the CDR3 is given as TCRdb lists it. This chain uses TRBV19 with TRBJ2-5. The CDR3 spans 8 amino acids, including both terminal residues. From germline, CDR1 is LNHDA and CDR2 SQIVND (reference sequence). CDR3 amino acids: CASSTTHL.

This clonotype occurred many times. The chain has TRBV10-2 and TRBJ1-5; D unresolved. V lost 1 base and J lost 4, with 8 bases in between. Per germline, CDR1 WSHSY and CDR2 SAAADI. The CDR3 totals 14 residues. CDR3 DNA: TGCGCCAGCAGTGAGTTAGGTCTGAATCAGCCCCAGCATTTT. Amino acids: CASSELGLNQPQHF.

The table lists this clonotype with many counts. The chain has TRBV28 and TRBJ2-6; D perhaps matches TRBD1 (5 bases). Germline-derived CDR1 and CDR2 are MDHEN and SYDVKM. V shed 3 bases and J shed 4 bases, with 13 bases lying between them. CDR3 length: 16 amino acids. CDR3 region: CASSFGASWGANVLTF. The CDR3 coding sequence is TGTGCCAGCAGTTTTGGGGCGTCTTGGGGGGCCAACGTCCTGACTTTC.

The chain combines TRBV24-1 with TRBJ1-5, with 12 nucleotides matching TRBD1. Germline CDR1 and CDR2: KGHDR and SFDVKD. After removal of 4 bases from V and 9 bases from J, the junction contained 9 bases not matched to a gene. The CDR3 covers 16 residues. The CDR3 spells CATSDPGTGGSRPQHF. The CDR3 coding sequence is TGTGCCACCAGTGACCCCGGGACAGGGGGCTCTCGGCCCCAGCATTTT.

The chain joins TRBV30 to TRBJ1-2; maybe TRBD1 (6 bases). The germline CDR1 and CDR2 sequences are GTSNPN and SVGIG (reference sequence). V gave up 2 bases and J gave up 0 bases, with 13 bases separating them. The CDR3 spans 15 residues. This CDR3 is CAWSYGGATNYGYTF. DNA of the CDR3: TGTGCCTGGAGTTACGGGGGGGCCACTAACTATGGCTACACCTTC. Based on the CDR3 plus reference TRBV30 and TRBJ1-2, the full variable domain is SQTIHQWPATLVQPVGSPLSLECTVEGTSNPNLYWYRQAAGRGLQLLFYSVGIGQISSEVPQNLSASRPQDRQFILSSKKLLLSDSGFYLCAWSYGGATNYGYTFGSGTRLTVV.

This clonotype came up a few times. V is TRBV28 and J is TRBJ2-5; TRBD2 agrees at 12 bases. This CDR3 has 14 amino acids. Germline V gene lookup returns CDR1 MDHEN and CDR2 SYDVKM. V dropped 6 bases and J dropped 5; count of bases not matched to a gene: 4. CDR3 DNA: TGTGCCAGCAGCTTCCTAGCGGGAGGGGAGACCCAGTACTTC. Protein product: CASSFLAGGETQYF.

Worth noting for this clonotype: Being one base from a much bigger clone, this may be a read error. V usage is TRBV7-6 and J usage is TRBJ2-7; TRBD1 might be the D (6 bases). The length of the CDR3 is 13 residues. V lost 4 bases, J lost 4 bases, and 11 bases lay in between. Germline values: CDR1 SGHVS, CDR2 FNYEAQ. The CDR3 reads CASSSGTRYEQYF. The CDR3 DNA reads as TGTGCCAGCAGCTCCGGGACACGTTACGAGCAGTACTTC.

Many counts were recorded for this clonotype. The rearrangement uses TRBV10-3 and TRBJ1-5; D is unresolved. V was shortened by 6 bases and J by 6 bases, with 15 bases between the two germline ends. Germline CDR1 reads ENHRY; CDR2 reads SYGVKD. The CDR3 length is 14 residues. CDR3 in amino acids: CAISANTPTQPQHF. As DNA, the CDR3 is TGTGCCATCAGCGCTAATACGCCGACTCAGCCCCAGCATTTT.

This clonotype was observed at least ten times. This chain connects TRBV25-1 to TRBJ2-5, with D unresolved. In germline, CDR1 is MGHDK, CDR2 SYGVNS. This CDR3 spans 14 amino acids. The V end lost 1 base, the J end lost 5 bases, and 11 bases lay between the germline ends. CDR3 amino acids: CASSEWVGRETQYF. CDR3 coding DNA: TGTGCCAGCAGTGAATGGGTGGGCCGGGAGACCCAGTACTTC. The variable domain in full, with the rest retrieved from reference TRBV25-1 and TRBJ2-5, is EADIYQTPRYLVIGTGKKITLECSQTMGHDKMYWYQQDPGMELHLIHYSYGVNSTEKGDLSSESTVSRIRTEHFPLTLESARPSHTSQYLCASSEWVGRETQYFGPGTRLLVL.

This clonotype was counted at least ten times. The chain links TRBV7-8 to TRBJ2-1, with TRBD2 matching over 14 bases. With V trimmed by 5 bases and J by 8 bases, 5 bases remained unmatched. The length of the CDR3 is 15 residues. Germline V CDR1 and CDR2: SGHVS, FQNEAQ. CDR3 coding DNA: TGTGCCAGCAGCGCCCCGGGACTAGCGGGAGATGAGCAGTTCTTC. It yields the protein CASSAPGLAGDEQFF.

The chain joins TRBV3-2 to TRBJ1-4; the table names TRBD1, a call not compared with the DNA. TRBV3-2 has pseudogene status. The CDR3 loop spans 15 amino acids. The CDR3 loop reads CASSHWWGRGEKLFF. CDR3 nucleotides: TGTGCCAGCAGCCATTGGTGGGGGCGCGGAGAAAAACTGTTTTTT.

There are many counts of this clonotype. The chain recombines TRBV20-1 with TRBJ1-2, with TRBD1 identical over 9 bases. There are 14 residues in the CDR3. J was trimmed by 2 bases and V by 3 bases; bases with no gene match: 4. CDR1 and CDR2 from the germline V gene are DFQATT and SNEGSKA (reference sequence). CDR3 region: CSARGTGRNYGYTF. The DNA of the CDR3 is TGCAGTGCTAGGGGGACAGGGAGGAACTATGGCTACACCTTC.

Many counts were recorded for this clonotype. The chain links TRBV15 to TRBJ1-5, with D tentatively TRBD1 (5 bases). This CDR3 has 13 amino acids. Trimming removed 5 bases at V and 7 bases at J, with 12 bases between. Germline V gene sequence: CDR1 LNHNV, CDR2 YYDKDF (reference sequence). In nucleotides, the CDR3 is TGTGCCACCAGCGTGAGGGGTGACCAGCCCCAGCATTTT. Encoded protein: CATSVRGDQPQHF.

Ten or more counts support this clonotype. The rearrangement links TRBV10-3 to TRBJ2-1; D might be TRBD2 (6 bases). Per germline, CDR1 ENHRY and CDR2 SYGVKD. The V end lost 7 bases, the J end lost 6 bases, and 7 bases lay between the germline ends. The CDR3 has 11 amino acids. CDR3 sequence (DNA): TGTGCCATCAATAGCGGCAATGAGCAGTTCTTC. Protein product: CAINSGNEQFF.

This clonotype was seen repeatedly, ten times or more. The chain has TRBV7-3 and TRBJ2-1; 15 positions match TRBD2. CDR1 and CDR2 (germline): SGHTA, FQGTGA. J lost 4 bases, V lost 5 bases, and 6 bases had no gene match. This CDR3 spans 17 amino acids. The CDR3 nucleotides are TGTGCCAGCAGCCCGGGACTAGCGGGGGGTATATACAATGAGCAGTTCTTC. Its protein is CASSPGLAGGIYNEQFF. Variable domain in full (rest from reference TRBV7-3 and TRBJ2-1): GAGVSQTPSNKVTEKGKYVELRCDPISGHTALYWYRQSLGQGPEFLIYFQGTGAADDSGLPNDRFFAVRPEGSVSTLKIQRTERGDSAVYLCASSPGLAGGIYNEQFFGPGTRLTVL.

This chain connects TRBV20-1 to TRBJ2-7, with TRBD2 matching over 10 bases. The V gene end was trimmed by 5 bases and the J gene end by 2 bases; junction bases not matched to a gene: 3. Germline CDR1 DFQATT, CDR2 SNEGSKA (reference sequence). This CDR3 has 13 residues. CDR3 in amino acids: CSAVSGRPYEQYF. The CDR3, as DNA: TGCAGTGCTGTTAGCGGGAGGCCCTACGAGCAGTACTTC.

This clonotype was seen at least ten times. The rearrangement uses TRBV4-2 and TRBJ2-2, with D unclear. Germline V lookup: CDR1 LGHNA, CDR2 YNFKEQ. Trimming shortened V by 4 bases and J by 1 base, and 10 bases separated the two germline ends. CDR3 length equals 15 residues. CDR3: CASSPQSRNTGELFF. Here the CDR3 DNA reads TGTGCCAGCAGCCCTCAATCGAGGAACACCGGGGAGCTGTTTTTT.

The V and J genes are TRBV2 and TRBJ1-5, with D possibly TRBD1 on 6 matching bases. The CDR3 totals 15 residues. The V and J ends lost 6 bases and 7 bases respectively, with 19 bases between them. Per the germline V gene, CDR1 is SNHLY and CDR2 is FYNNEI. The CDR3 nucleotides are TGTGCCAGCAGAAAACAGGGAGGGGGGAGCCAGCCCCAGCATTTT. It specifies CASRKQGGGSQPQHF.

The CDR3 sequence is CASSARGFRTESSSTDTQYF. CDR3 nucleotide sequence: TGTGCCAGCAGTGCTAGAGGGTTTCGGACAGAATCATCGAGCACAGATACGCAGTATTTT. This rearrangement joins TRBV2 to TRBJ2-3; TRBD1 is a possible D gene (6 bases). This CDR3 is 20 amino acids long. Germline V gives CDR1 SNHLY, CDR2 FYNNEI. V was shortened by 4 bases and J by 0 bases, with 26 bases between the two germline ends.

This clonotype occurred many times. The chain links TRBV7-9 to TRBJ1-4; no clear D. Germline V CDR1 and CDR2: SEHNR, FQNEAQ (reference sequence). Trimming took 5 bases from V and 2 from J, leaving 12 bases between them. The CDR3 loop spans 15 amino acids. The CDR3 DNA follows: TGTGCCAGCAGCATGCCGGGCCCGACTAATGAAAAACTGTTTTTT. This translates into CASSMPGPTNEKLFF.

The genes are TRBV24-1 and TRBJ1-2, with TRBD1 matching 11 bases. V was pared by 7 bases and J by 8 bases, with 5 bases of the junction left unmatched. The V gene's germline CDR1 is KGHDR and CDR2 SFDVKD. The CDR3 sequence is 13 residues long. The CDR3 protein is CATSLGTGGGYTF. Here the CDR3 DNA reads TGTGCCACCAGCTTGGGGACAGGGGGAGGCTACACCTTC.

Only a few counts were recorded for this clonotype. This rearrangement joins TRBV28 to TRBJ2-7, with TRBD2 identical over 10 bases. The J segment lost 0 bases and the V segment lost 11 bases, leaving 10 bases of the junction unmatched. The CDR3 loop spans 15 amino acids. Germline V gene data show CDR1 as MDHEN and CDR2 as SYDVKM. The CDR3 nucleotides are TGTGCCGGGGGGCTAGCGGGAGTGAACTCCTACGAGCAGTACTTC. Its protein is CAGGLAGVNSYEQYF. Combining the CDR3 with reference TRBV28 and TRBJ2-7 gives the whole variable domain DVKVTQSSRYLVKRTGEKVFLECVQDMDHENMFWYRQDPGLGLRLIYFSYDVKMKEKGDIPEGYSVSREKKERFSLILESASTNQTSMYLCAGGLAGVNSYEQYFGPGTRLTVT.